Following are 15 T cell receptor beta chains from one sample sequenced in a study of blood T cells in healthy people across ages. Next came a second PCR, run for 7 to 11 cycles, which used a sample-barcoded 5' primer along with a J-beta primer mix. One entry per CDR3 protein results from TCRdb running MiXCR on the 5' RACE reads. Found here are 650,000 to 950,000 distinct CDR3 sequences, around 43% of them singletons; the top ten hold 15% to 25%. Material for sequencing was blood. The receptors here all came from a man aged 60-69 years in good health.

In this sample, this clonotype turned up many times. The chain is built from TRBV6-2 or TRBV6-3 and TRBJ2-5, with TRBD1 matching 7 bases. Germline CDR1 MNHEY, CDR2 SVGEGT. V lost 5 bases and J lost 1; bases outside the gene matches: 4. CDR3 length: 14 amino acids. The CDR3 is CASSPGQAQETQYF. In nucleotides, the CDR3 is TGTGCCAGCAGTCCTGGACAGGCCCAAGAGACCCAGTACTTC.

This clonotype was seen many times. J is TRBJ2-7 and V is TRBV29-1; TRBD1 agrees at 7 bases. This CDR3 is built from 16 residues. The V and J ends lost 2 bases and 5 bases, in that order; junction bases with no gene match: 15. The germline CDR1 and CDR2 sequences are SQVTM and ANQGSEA. The DNA for the CDR3 is TGCAGCGTTGAATTAGGGGACAGCAACCCCCGGGACGAGCAGTACTTC. Its translation: CSVELGDSNPRDEQYF.

This clonotype was seen only a few times. V gene TRBV9 combines with J gene TRBJ2-1; tentatively, D is TRBD1 (6 bases). V shed 2 bases and J shed 6 bases, with 9 bases lying between them. This CDR3 has 13 amino acids. The V gene's germline CDR1 is SGDLS and CDR2 YYNGEE. DNA for the CDR3: TGTGCCAGCAGCGTCGGACAGCTCAATGAGCAGTTCTTC. Protein: CASSVGQLNEQFF.

Many counts were recorded for this clonotype. The genes are TRBV9 and TRBJ2-1; tentatively, D is TRBD1 (6 bases). This CDR3 region has 14 residues. Trimming pared 0 bases from V and 9 bases from J, leaving 13 bases between. Germline CDR1 and CDR2: SGDLS and YYNGEE. In nucleotides, the CDR3 is TGTGCCAGCAGCGTAGCGATACAGGGTACTGAGCAGTTCTTC. The encoded protein is CASSVAIQGTEQFF. The full variable domain, completed using reference TRBV9 and TRBJ2-1, is DSGVTQTPKHLITATGQRVTLRCSPRSGDLSVYWYQQSLDQGLQFLIQYYNGEERAKGNILERFSAQQFPDLHSELNLSSLELGDSALYFCASSVAIQGTEQFFGPGTRLTVL.

The V and J genes are TRBV4-3 and TRBJ2-3; D possibly matches TRBD1 or TRBD2 (6 bases each). CDR3 size: 15 residues. V lost 1 base and J 8 bases, leaving 16 bases between the germline ends. Germline CDR1 LGHNA, CDR2 YSLEER. CDR3 sequence: CASSQARYEGGTQYF. As DNA, the CDR3 is TGCGCCAGCAGCCAAGCCCGTTACGAGGGGGGTACGCAGTATTTT.

Turning to this clonotype: This may stem from a read error, because a much larger clone lies one nucleotide away. The chain has TRBV29-1 and TRBJ2-1; D gene ambiguous. The germline gives CDR1 SQVTM, CDR2 ANQGSEA. The CDR3 runs to 14 residues. The germline V and J ends were trimmed by 7 bases and 8 bases, with 21 bases remaining between them. The CDR3: CSGTALARTDEQFF. CDR3 nucleotide sequence: TGCAGCGGGACGGCGCTCGCCCGTACCGATGAGCAGTTCTTC.

This clonotype was recorded a few times. The V gene is TRBV6-2 or TRBV6-3, the J gene TRBJ1-5; 7 bases are shared with TRBD1. The CDR3 runs 14 residues. V dropped 9 bases and J dropped 2; count of bases not matched to a gene: 7. Germline lookup yields CDR1 MNHEY and CDR2 SVGEGT. The CDR3 protein is CASQTGNRNQPQHF. The CDR3 DNA follows: TGTGCCAGTCAGACAGGGAACCGCAATCAGCCCCAGCATTTT.

This clonotype came up a few times. The chain employs TRBV2 and TRBJ2-5; no definite D call. The CDR3 length is 17 residues. The V gene lost 6 bases and the J gene lost 0 bases, with 20 bases spanning the gap. The V gene's germline CDR1 is SNHLY and CDR2 FYNNEI. The CDR3 spells CASSPNNIVGYQETQYF. DNA for the CDR3: TGTGCCAGCAGCCCAAATAACATTGTGGGGTACCAAGAGACCCAGTACTTC.

This clonotype was observed a few times. The chain recombines TRBV12-5 with TRBJ1-2, with no clear D. Germline CDR1 is LGHNT and CDR2 is FRNRAP. This CDR3 has 13 residues. The germline V and J ends were trimmed by 3 bases and 4 bases, with 9 bases remaining between them. Here the CDR3 DNA reads TGTGCTAGTGGTTTAGACGGCCCCTATGGCTACACCTTC. This encodes CASGLDGPYGYTF.

The chain joins TRBV12-3 or TRBV12-4 to TRBJ1-1, with D unclear. V shed 3 bases and J shed 6 bases, with 14 bases lying between them. CDR3 size: 14 residues. The CDR3 DNA follows: TGTGCCAGCAGTTTCGATGGGGATCTCGCTGAAGCTTTCTTT. The encoded protein is CASSFDGDLAEAFF.

This chain links TRBV7-6 with TRBJ2-2; D is unresolved. With 1 base removed from V and 5 bases from J, the gap between germline ends came to 11 bases. The CDR3 loop spans 15 amino acids. Germline lookup yields CDR1 SGHVS and CDR2 FNYEAQ. DNA for the CDR3: TGTGCCAGCAGCTTAGAAGCCTTGTCGACCGGGGAGCTGTTTTTT. Protein: CASSLEALSTGELFF.

This clonotype was recorded a few times. V is TRBV7-2 and J is TRBJ1-4; weak D call: TRBD1 (5 bases). Germline CDR1 is SGHTA and CDR2 is FQGNSA. This CDR3 spans 13 amino acids. Trimming removed 2 bases from V and 7 bases from J, with 8 bases in between. The CDR3 is CASSLLGTEKLFF. The CDR3 DNA reads as TGTGCCAGCAGCTTACTGGGGACTGAAAAACTGTTTTTT. Together with reference TRBV7-2 and TRBJ1-4, the CDR3 gives the full variable domain: GAGVSQSPSNKVTEKGKDVELRCDPISGHTALYWYRQSLGQGLEFLIYFQGNSAPDKSGLPSDRFSAERTGGSVSTLTIQRTQQEDSAVYLCASSLLGTEKLFFGSGTQLSVL.

This clonotype has a handful of counts. The V gene is TRBV4-1, the J gene TRBJ2-1, with D unresolved. V shed 0 bases and J shed 10 bases, with 10 bases lying between them. The CDR3 consists of 13 residues. CDR1 and CDR2 (germline): MGHRA, YSYEKL. The CDR3, as DNA: TGCGCCAGCAGCCAAGATCGCCAGGAAGAGCAGTTCTTC. This encodes CASSQDRQEEQFF.

This sequence joins TRBV12-3 or TRBV12-4 and TRBJ1-1, with 8 bases that match TRBD1. The J segment lost 4 bases and the V segment lost 4 bases, leaving 11 bases of the junction unmatched. This CDR3 comprises 16 residues. CDR3 sequence reads: CASSSPGQGSSTEAFF. CDR3 in DNA: TGTGCCAGCAGTTCCCCCGGACAGGGAAGTAGCACTGAAGCTTTCTTT.

The chain's CDR3 is CASSQGARIFQETQYF. CDR3 bases: TGCGCCAGCAGCCAAGGAGCTCGGATTTTCCAAGAGACCCAGTACTTC. The genes are TRBV4-1 and TRBJ2-4, with D hard to call. The J call is doubtful: the DNA matches TRBJ2-5 better. The germline gives CDR1 MGHRA, CDR2 YSYEKL. The CDR3 is made up of 16 amino acids.